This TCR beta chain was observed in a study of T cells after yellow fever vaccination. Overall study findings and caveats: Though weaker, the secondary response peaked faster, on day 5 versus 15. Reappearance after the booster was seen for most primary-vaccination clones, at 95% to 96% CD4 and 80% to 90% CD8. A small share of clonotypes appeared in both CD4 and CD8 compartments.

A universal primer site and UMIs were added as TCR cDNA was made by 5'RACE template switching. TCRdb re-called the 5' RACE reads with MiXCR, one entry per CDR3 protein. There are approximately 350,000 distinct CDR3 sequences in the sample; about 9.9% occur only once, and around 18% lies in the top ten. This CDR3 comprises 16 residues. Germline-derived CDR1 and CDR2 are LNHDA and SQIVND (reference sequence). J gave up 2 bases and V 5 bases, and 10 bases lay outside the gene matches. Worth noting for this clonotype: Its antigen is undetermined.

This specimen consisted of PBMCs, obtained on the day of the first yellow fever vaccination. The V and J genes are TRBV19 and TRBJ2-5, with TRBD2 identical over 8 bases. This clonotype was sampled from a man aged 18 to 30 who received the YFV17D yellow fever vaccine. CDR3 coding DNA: TGTGCCAGTAGTGCCGAGGGAGCGGGGGCACAAGAGACCCAGTACTTC. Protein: CASSAEGAGAQETQYF.